The rows below give T cell receptor beta chains drawn from one sample of a study of technical replicates of blood from several donors. Method: immunoSEQ multiplex PCR; TCRdb's copy keeps in-frame clones and lacks some. The table shows about 72,000 clones, with over 95% occurring only once. Input material: T cells isolated from PBMCs. All receptors come from a human donor in good health. Both conserved end residues are part of each CDR3. A D gene is named only where the DNA matches it firmly. Where a row states a size, it is once, few, many or the class of an expanded clone; other rows omit it.

CDR3 length: 14
D gene: NA
V gene: TRBV19
clone size: NA
J gene: TRBJ1-5
CDR3 protein: CASSIVGGIQPQHF
CDR3 DNA: TGTGCCAGTAGTATAGTTGGAGGGATTCAGCCCCAGCATTTT

CDR3 length: 16
D gene: NA
V gene: TRBV5-1
clone size: NA
J gene: TRBJ1-2
CDR3 protein: CASSLGNTAANYGYTF
CDR3 DNA: TGCGCCAGCAGCTTGGGTAACACAGCCGCTAACTATGGCTACACCTTC

CDR3 length: 17
D gene: NA
V gene: TRBV4-1
clone size: NA
J gene: TRBJ1-5
CDR3 protein: CASSQDVRSRPLQPQHF
CDR3 DNA: TGCGCCAGCAGCCAAGATGTTCGGAGTCGACCACTTCAGCCCCAGCATTTT

CDR3 length: 16
D gene: TRBD2
V gene: TRBV18
clone size: once
J gene: TRBJ2-1
CDR3 protein: CASSPWSRRENNEQFF
CDR3 DNA: TGTGCCAGCTCACCATGGAGTAGGCGGGAGAACAATGAGCAGTTCTTC

CDR3 length: 15
D gene: TRBD1
V gene: TRBV28
clone size: NA
J gene: TRBJ1-2
CDR3 protein: CASSFYGTGAKGYTF
CDR3 DNA: TGTGCCAGCAGTTTCTACGGGACAGGGGCGAAAGGCTACACCTTC

CDR3 length: 16
D gene: TRBD1
V gene: TRBV7-8
clone size: NA
J gene: TRBJ2-5
CDR3 protein: CASSLRTGGTVETQYF
CDR3 DNA: TGTGCCAGCAGCTTACGGACAGGGGGAACTGTTGAGACCCAGTACTTC

CDR3 length: 15
D gene: TRBD2
V gene: TRBV7-8
clone size: NA
J gene: TRBJ2-7
CDR3 protein: CASSRGLAGGSEQYF
CDR3 DNA: TGTGCCAGCAGCCGAGGACTAGCGGGAGGGAGCGAGCAGTACTTC

CDR3 length: 12
D gene: NA
V gene: TRBV5-1
clone size: NA
J gene: TRBJ2-1
CDR3 protein: CASSLFDNEQFF
CDR3 DNA: TGCGCCAGCAGCCTGTTTGACAATGAGCAGTTCTTC

CDR3 length: 14
D gene: TRBD1
V gene: TRBV28
clone size: NA
J gene: TRBJ1-2
CDR3 protein: CASSTTGETHGYTF
CDR3 DNA: TGTGCCAGCAGCACAACAGGGGAAACTCATGGCTACACCTTC

CDR3 length: 15
D gene: TRBD2
V gene: TRBV7-9
clone size: NA
J gene: TRBJ2-7
CDR3 protein: CASSYLGAGGTEQYF
CDR3 DNA: TGTGCCAGCAGCTACCTGGGAGCGGGGGGCACCGAGCAGTACTTC

CDR3 length: 14
D gene: NA
V gene: TRBV6-1
clone size: NA
J gene: TRBJ2-7
CDR3 protein: CASSVTRSSYEQYF
CDR3 DNA: TGTGCCAGCAGTGTCACCAGATCGTCCTACGAGCAGTACTTC

CDR3 length: 13
D gene: NA
V gene: TRBV27
clone size: NA
J gene: TRBJ2-7
CDR3 protein: CASRLLRSSEQYF
CDR3 DNA: TGTGCCAGCAGATTACTCCGGTCGAGCGAGCAGTACTTC

CDR3 length: 20
D gene: TRBD2
V gene: TRBV2
clone size: NA
J gene: TRBJ2-1
CDR3 protein: CASTVPSGSFVPSSYNEQFF
CDR3 DNA: TGTGCCAGCACTGTTCCGAGCGGGAGTTTCGTGCCGAGCTCCTACAATGAGCAGTTCTTC

CDR3 length: 17
D gene: TRBD2
V gene: TRBV9
clone size: NA
J gene: TRBJ2-3
CDR3 protein: CASSVDGAGGITDTQYF
CDR3 DNA: TGTGCCAGCAGCGTAGACGGAGCGGGGGGAATCACAGATACGCAGTATTTT

CDR3 length: 16
D gene: TRBD1
V gene: TRBV7-9
clone size: NA
J gene: TRBJ1-2
CDR3 protein: CASSFEGGQGNYGYTF
CDR3 DNA: TGTGCCAGCAGCTTTGAGGGGGGACAGGGTAACTATGGCTACACCTTC

CDR3 length: 16
D gene: TRBD1
V gene: TRBV19
clone size: NA
J gene: TRBJ1-6
CDR3 protein: CASSRQTGTENSPLHF
CDR3 DNA: TGTGCCAGTAGCCGCCAGACAGGGACGGAGAATTCACCCCTCCACTTT

CDR3 length: 16
D gene: NA
V gene: TRBV7-2
clone size: NA
J gene: TRBJ2-3
CDR3 protein: CASSPSLATSTDTQYF
CDR3 DNA: TGTGCCAGCAGCCCCTCCCTCGCGACTAGCACAGATACGCAGTATTTT

CDR3 length: 14
D gene: NA
V gene: TRBV6-5
clone size: NA
J gene: TRBJ1-3
CDR3 protein: CASSYSAPGNTIYF
CDR3 DNA: TGTGCCAGCAGTTACTCGGCCCCGGGAAACACCATATATTTT

CDR3 length: 15
D gene: TRBD1
V gene: TRBV7-2
clone size: NA
J gene: TRBJ2-1
CDR3 protein: CASSPMTGSYNEQFF
CDR3 DNA: TGTGCCAGCAGCCCCATGACAGGGTCCTACAATGAGCAGTTCTTC